The clone carrying this T cell receptor (beta chain) occurred once. The CDR3 is 14 residues long. The germline CDR1 and CDR2 sequences are SGHNT and YYREEE (reference sequence). V was cut by 3 bases and J by 3 bases, with 13 bases left in between. This entry comes from a study of blood T cell repertoires in COVID-19. Study-wide background: PBMCs, B-cell-depleted T cells, or T cells provided the cDNA or gDNA that made up the material.

Under the authors' procedure: Amplification of reference gene primers was used by the study to estimate nucleated cell counts. This table comes from immunoSEQ multiplex PCR, and its TCRdb copy is limited to in-frame clones, with some not included. The V and J calls and the clone size are those of that table, but D and trimming were determined from the DNA. The table includes approximately 250,000 clones, 75% to 85% detected once. The V gene is TRBV5-4, the J gene TRBJ2-7, with D perhaps TRBD2 (5 bases). Sequencing was done on a sample of peripheral blood. This receptor was obtained from a man aged 50 or older with COVID-19, enrolled during active disease. The CDR3 DNA sequence: TGTGCCAGCAGCTCTGGGAGAGGGAACTACGAGCAGTACTTC. The encoded protein is CASSSGRGNYEQYF.